This T cell receptor (beta chain) was profiled in a study of T cells after yellow fever vaccination. In the study overall: SMART-Seq v4 Ultra Low Input prepared libraries from low-cell fractions.

V was clipped by 7 bases and J by 6 bases, with 19 bases between them. Germline V gene lookup returns CDR1 MNHNS and CDR2 SASEGT. This CDR3 region has 15 residues. Via MiXCR, TCRdb re-called the 5' RACE reads, giving one row per CDR3 protein. Of under 600,000 distinct CDR3 sequences detected, 20% to 25% appear once; the ten largest clones hold about a sixth. As to this clonotype: The antigen remains undetermined.

Study observations and caveats: The presence of abundant clonotypes contaminating from the bulk population was possible in FACS-sorted repertoires.

This sample comprised PBMCs, obtained approximately 22 days after the first yellow fever vaccination. This chain links TRBV6-1 with TRBJ2-1; tentative D call: TRBD1 (6 bases). This sequence was found in a man younger than 35 who received the YFV17D yellow fever vaccine. The CDR3 loop is CASTSSSGEPNEQFF. The CDR3 DNA sequence: TGTGCCAGCACCTCTTCGTCAGGGGAGCCCAATGAGCAGTTCTTC.